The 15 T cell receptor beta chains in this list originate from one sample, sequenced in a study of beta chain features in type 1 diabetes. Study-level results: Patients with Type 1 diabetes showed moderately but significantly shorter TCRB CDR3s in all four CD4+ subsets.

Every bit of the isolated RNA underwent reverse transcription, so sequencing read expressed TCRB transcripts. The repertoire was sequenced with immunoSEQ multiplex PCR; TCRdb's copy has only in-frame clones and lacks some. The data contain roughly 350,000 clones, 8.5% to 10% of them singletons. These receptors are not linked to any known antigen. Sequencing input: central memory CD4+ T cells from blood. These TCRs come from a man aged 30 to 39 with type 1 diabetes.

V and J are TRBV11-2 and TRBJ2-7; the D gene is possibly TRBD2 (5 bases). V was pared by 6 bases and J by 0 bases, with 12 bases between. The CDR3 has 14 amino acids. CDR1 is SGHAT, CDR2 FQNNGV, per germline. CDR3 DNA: TGTGCCAGCAGGGAGTGGGAGTCCTCCTACGAGCAGTACTTC. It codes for CASREWESSYEQYF.

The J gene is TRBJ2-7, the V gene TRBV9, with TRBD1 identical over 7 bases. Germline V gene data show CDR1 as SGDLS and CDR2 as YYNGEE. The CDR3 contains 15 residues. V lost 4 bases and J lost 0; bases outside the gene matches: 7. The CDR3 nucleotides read TGTGCCAGCAGCCCTAGACAGGGACCCTCCTACGAGCAGTACTTC. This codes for CASSPRQGPSYEQYF.

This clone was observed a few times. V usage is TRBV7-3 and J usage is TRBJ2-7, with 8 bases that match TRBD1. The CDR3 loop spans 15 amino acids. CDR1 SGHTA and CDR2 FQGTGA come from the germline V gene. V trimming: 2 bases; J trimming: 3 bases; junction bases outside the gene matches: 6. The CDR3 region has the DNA TGTGCCAGCAGCTTAGGGGCGGGACAGGACTACGAGCAGTACTTC. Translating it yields CASSLGAGQDYEQYF.

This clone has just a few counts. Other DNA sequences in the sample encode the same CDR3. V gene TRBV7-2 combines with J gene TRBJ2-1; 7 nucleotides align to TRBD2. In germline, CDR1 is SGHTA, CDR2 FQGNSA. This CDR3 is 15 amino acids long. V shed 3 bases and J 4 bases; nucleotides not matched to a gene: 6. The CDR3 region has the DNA TGTGCCAGCAGCTTGGCTCTAGCGGCTTACAATGAGCAGTTCTTC. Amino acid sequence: CASSLALAAYNEQFF.

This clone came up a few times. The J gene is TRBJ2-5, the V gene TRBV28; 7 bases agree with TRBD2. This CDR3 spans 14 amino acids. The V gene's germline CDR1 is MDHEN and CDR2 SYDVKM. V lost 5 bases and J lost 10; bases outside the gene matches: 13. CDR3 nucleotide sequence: TGTGCCAGCAGTCGTGGGGGAGGGCCTTCGGACCAGTACTTC. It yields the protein CASSRGGGPSDQYF.

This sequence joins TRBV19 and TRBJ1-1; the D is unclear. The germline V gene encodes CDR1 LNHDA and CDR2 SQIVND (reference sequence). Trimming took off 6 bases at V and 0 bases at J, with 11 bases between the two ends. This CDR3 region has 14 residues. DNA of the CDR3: TGTGCCAGTAGGAGGGAAAACTTGAACACTGAAGCTTTCTTT. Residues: CASRRENLNTEAFF.

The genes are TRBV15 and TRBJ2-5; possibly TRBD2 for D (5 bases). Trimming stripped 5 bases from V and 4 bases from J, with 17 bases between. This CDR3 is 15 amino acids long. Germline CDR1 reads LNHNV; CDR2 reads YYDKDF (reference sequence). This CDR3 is CATSGTRGARETQYF. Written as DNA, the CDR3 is TGTGCCACCAGCGGTACTAGAGGCGCGCGAGAGACCCAGTACTTC.

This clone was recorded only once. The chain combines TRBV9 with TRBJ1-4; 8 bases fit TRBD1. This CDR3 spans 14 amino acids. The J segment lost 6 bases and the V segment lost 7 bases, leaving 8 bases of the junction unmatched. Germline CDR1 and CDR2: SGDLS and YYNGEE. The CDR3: CASGTGTGHEKLFF. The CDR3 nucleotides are TGTGCCAGCGGAACCGGGACAGGCCATGAAAAACTGTTTTTT. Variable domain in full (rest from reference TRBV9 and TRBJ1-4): DSGVTQTPKHLITATGQRVTLRCSPRSGDLSVYWYQQSLDQGLQFLIQYYNGEERAKGNILERFSAQQFPDLHSELNLSSLELGDSALYFCASGTGTGHEKLFFGSGTQLSVL.

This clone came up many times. The CDR3 DNA sequence: TGTGCCAGCTCAGGAGACACAATCAATCAGCCCCAGCATTTT. Its protein product is CASSGDTINQPQHF. This chain joins TRBV18 and TRBJ1-5; the D is unclear. V lost 5 bases and J lost 3, with 11 bases in between. Germline CDR1 and CDR2: KGHSH and LQKENI. The CDR3 sequence is 14 residues long. Together with reference TRBV18 and TRBJ1-5, the CDR3 gives the full variable domain: NAGVMQNPRHLVRRRGQEARLRCSPMKGHSHVYWYRQLPEEGLKFMVYLQKENIIDESGMPKERFSAEFPKEGPSILRIQQVVRGDSAAYFCASSGDTINQPQHFGDGTRLSIL.

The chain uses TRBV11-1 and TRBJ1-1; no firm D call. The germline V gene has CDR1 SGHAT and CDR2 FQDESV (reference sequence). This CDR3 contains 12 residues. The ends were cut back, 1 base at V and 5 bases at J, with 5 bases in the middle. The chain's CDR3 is CASSLGWTEAFF. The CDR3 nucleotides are TGTGCCAGCAGCTTAGGATGGACTGAAGCTTTCTTT.

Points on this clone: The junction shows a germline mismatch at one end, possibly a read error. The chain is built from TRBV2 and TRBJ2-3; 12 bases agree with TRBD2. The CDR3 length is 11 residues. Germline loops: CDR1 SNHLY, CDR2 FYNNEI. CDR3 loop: CASSRLAGVYF. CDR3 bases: TGTGCCAGCAGCCGACTAGCGGGAGTATACTTT.

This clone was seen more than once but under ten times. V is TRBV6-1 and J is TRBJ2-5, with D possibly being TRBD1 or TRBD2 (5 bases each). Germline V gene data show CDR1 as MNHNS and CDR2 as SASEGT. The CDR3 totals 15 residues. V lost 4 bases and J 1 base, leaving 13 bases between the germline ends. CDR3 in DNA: TGTGCCAGCAGTGGCTTACCGGGACGCCAAGAGACCCAGTACTTC. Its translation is CASSGLPGRQETQYF.

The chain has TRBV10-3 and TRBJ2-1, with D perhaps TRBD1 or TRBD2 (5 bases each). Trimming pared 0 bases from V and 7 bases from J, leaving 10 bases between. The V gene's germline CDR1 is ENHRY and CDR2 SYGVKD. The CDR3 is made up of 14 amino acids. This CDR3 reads CAISESLAGNEQFF. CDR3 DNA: TGTGCCATCAGTGAGTCGCTAGCAGGGAATGAGCAGTTCTTC.

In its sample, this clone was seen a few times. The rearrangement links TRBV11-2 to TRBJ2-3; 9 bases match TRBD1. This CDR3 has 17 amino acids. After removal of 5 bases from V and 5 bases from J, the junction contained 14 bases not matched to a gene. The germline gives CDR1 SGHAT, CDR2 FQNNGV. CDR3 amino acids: CASSLTGTGIVGDTQYF. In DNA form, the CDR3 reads TGTGCCAGCAGCCTTACCGGGACAGGGATAGTTGGAGATACGCAGTATTTT.

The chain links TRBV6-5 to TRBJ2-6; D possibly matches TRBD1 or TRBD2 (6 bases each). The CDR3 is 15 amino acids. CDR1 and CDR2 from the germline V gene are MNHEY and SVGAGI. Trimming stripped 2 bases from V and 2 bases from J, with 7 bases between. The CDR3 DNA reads TGTGCCAGCAGTTACGGGGGGCCTGGGGCCAACGTCCTGACTTTC. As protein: CASSYGGPGANVLTF.